This record concerns one T cell receptor (beta chain) sequence. Its antigen is as yet unknown. V was shortened by 0 bases and J by 4 bases, with 9 bases between the two germline ends. CDR3 length equals 14 residues. From germline, CDR1 is SGHDN and CDR2 FVKESK. This sample is part of a study of shared clonotypes between healthy human individuals. Across the whole study: Three CD4 naive, three CD4 memory, two CD8 naive and one CD8 memory plate were used per donor. Study-level findings and limits: Though the depth was large, rarefaction showed that sorted-subset sequencing was incomplete. Clonotype sharing levels among donors were expected to vary with sequencing depth.

Per the study methods: Owing to the provision of junction-only sequences devoid of quality scores by immunoSEQ, filtering differed. Method: immunoSEQ multiplex PCR; TCRdb's copy keeps in-frame clones and lacks some. For V, J and clone size, that table is used; D and trimming come from the DNA. This table holds some 1.4 million clones, around 95% found once. This clonotype originated in a man under 40 in good health. The sample was naive CD4+ T cells sorted from blood. Noted subset: CD45RA+ positively selected. V gene TRBV14 combines with J gene TRBJ1-2; D uncertain. The CDR3 here is CASSQDRLTYGYTF. The CDR3 region has the DNA TGTGCCAGCAGCCAAGACCGGTTAACCTATGGCTACACCTTC.